Listed below are T cell receptor beta chains from one sample, sequenced in a study of cytomegalovirus exposure and HLA in healthy donors. Assay: immunoSEQ multiplex PCR; the TCRdb copy retains only in-frame clones and omits some. The table shows around 190,000 clones, with roughly nine tenths occurring only once. The sequenced sample consisted of PBMCs. The receptors stem from a boy younger than 10 in good health and CMV-seronegative. The CDR3 runs from the conserved cysteine through the conserved F or W. Expanded clones are given a class, and other clones once, few, many or no size at all.

>NA|TRBV21-1
CASSKEKARWNNEQFF
>NA|TRBV6-5
CASRSPRGSSYEQYF
>NA|TRBV5-6
CASRPPGAAPSPQYF
>NA|TRBV5-5
CASSLRAGAGEKLFF
>NA|TRBV19
CASSPGTRGGEQFF
>few|TRBV6-5
CASSWSEITTNEKLFF
>NA|TRBV4-1
CASSQDNRRDTEAFF
>NA|TRBV7-8
CASSLASNPYNEQFF
>NA|TRBV19
CASSISGEETQYF
>NA|TRBV4-2
CASSQGPSGGMADTQYF